A selection of T cell receptor beta chains follows, all from one sample in a study of blood T cell repertoires in COVID-19. Data came from immunoSEQ multiplex PCR; TCRdb stores just in-frame clones and leaves some out. The sample consists of 150,000 to 200,000 clones, around 80% of them appearing once. Sample: PBMCs or T cells enriched from blood (not recorded which). These receptors were collected from a man aged 65 to 79 who had been exposed to COVID-19. The CDR3 runs from the conserved cysteine through the conserved F or W. The D gene is left open where the match is weak. Only some rows state a clone size, as once, few, many or a class for expanded clones.

- - TRBJ1-3 TRBV5-6 TGTGCCAGCAGCTTGAATCGGTTTGCTGGAAACACCATATATTTT CASSLNRFAGNTIYF
- - TRBJ1-1 TRBV10-2 TGCGCCAGCGGGGGCCAATTGAACACTGAAGCTTTCTTT CASGGQLNTEAFF
few - TRBJ1-4 TRBV4-3 TGCGCCAGCAGCAAGGGAGAGGAAGAAAAACTGTTTTTT CASSKGEEEKLFF
- TRBD1 TRBJ2-1 TRBV6-2/TRBV6-3 TGTGCCAGCAGTAACCCGGGACAGGGGCTAGAAAACTACAATGAGCAGTTCTTC CASSNPGQGLENYNEQFF
- - TRBJ1-1 TRBV4-2 TGTGCCAGCAGCCAAGAAGAGAGAGATTACACTGAAGCTTTCTTT CASSQEERDYTEAFF
- TRBD1 TRBJ1-2 TRBV6-2/TRBV6-3 TGTGCCAGCAGTTACGGGACAGGGGGAAACTATGGCTACACCTTC CASSYGTGGNYGYTF
- - TRBJ1-4 TRBV9 TGTGCCAGCAGCGTAGGGGGCAGGAATAATGAAAAACTGTTTTTT CASSVGGRNNEKLFF
- - TRBJ2-1 TRBV7-2 TGTGCCAGCAGCACTCAACCCCACAATGAGCAGTTCTTC CASSTQPHNEQFF
- TRBD2 TRBJ2-1 TRBV18 TGTGCCAGCTCACCAGGGTCTAGCGGCAATGAGCAGTTCTTC CASSPGSSGNEQFF
once TRBD1 TRBJ1-1 TRBV5-1 TGCGCCAGCAGCGTCGGACAGGGTAACACTGAAGCTTTCTTT CASSVGQGNTEAFF
- - TRBJ2-1 TRBV6-5 TGTGCCAGCAGTCTCCAGGACAGAATTGAGCAGTTCTTC CASSLQDRIEQFF
few - TRBJ2-6 TRBV6-2/TRBV6-3 TGTGCCAGCAGTTACTCGGCTCTCGCCTCTGGGGCCAACGTCCTGACTTTC CASSYSALASGANVLTF
- TRBD1 TRBJ1-3 TRBV27 TGTGCCAGCAGTTTATCTTGGACAGGGGTATCTGGAAACACCATATATTTT CASSLSWTGVSGNTIYF
- - TRBJ2-2 TRBV6-6 TGTGCCAGCAGTTACGCTCAGGGGGGATTCGGGGAGCTGTTTTTT CASSYAQGGFGELFF
- TRBD2 TRBJ2-7 TRBV5-1 TGCGCCAGCAGCTCGGGACTAGCGGGGTACGAGCAGTACTTC CASSSGLAGYEQYF